The 26 T cell receptor beta chains in this list originate from one sample, sequenced in a study of blood T cell repertoires in COVID-19. The repertoire was sequenced with immunoSEQ multiplex PCR; TCRdb's copy has only in-frame clones and lacks some. Here the sample spans approximately 200,000 clones, roughly 90% being singletons. The sample taken for sequencing was peripheral blood. These receptors were taken from a man between 65 and 79 years old with acute or convalescent COVID-19.

V is TRBV5-1 and J is TRBJ1-4; possible D gene TRBD1, 6 bases. The CDR3 length is 16 residues. The V end was cut by 2 bases, the J end by 4 bases, with 15 bases between. Per the germline V gene, CDR1 is SGHRS and CDR2 is YFSETQ. CDR3: CASSFTPGAGNEKLFF. The CDR3 DNA is TGCGCCAGCAGCTTTACGCCAGGGGCTGGTAATGAAAAACTGTTTTTT. Drawing the rest from reference TRBV5-1 and TRBJ1-4, the complete variable domain is KAGVTQTPRYLIKTRGQQVTLSCSPISGHRSVSWYQQTPGQGLQFLFEYFSETQRNKGNFPGRFSGRQFSNSRSEMNVSTLELGDSALYLCASSFTPGAGNEKLFFGSGTQLSVL.

Comment on this clone: Other nucleotide sequences in the sample specify the same CDR3. This chain uses TRBV5-4 with TRBJ1-6, with 7 nucleotides matching TRBD1. CDR3 length equals 15 residues. The germline V gene has CDR1 SGHNT and CDR2 YYREEE (reference sequence). The J segment lost 6 bases and the V segment lost 0 bases, leaving 3 bases of the junction unmatched. The CDR3 bases are TGTGCCAGCAGCTTGGGACAGGGAGGTAATTCACCCCTCCACTTT. Translation gives CASSLGQGGNSPLHF.

The chain recombines TRBV11-2 with TRBJ2-2; perhaps TRBD1 as D (6 bases). Germline lookup yields CDR1 SGHAT and CDR2 FQNNGV. The CDR3 extends over 15 amino acids. The ends were cut back, 4 bases at V and 6 bases at J, with 15 bases in the middle. CDR3 residues: CASSYGWDNAGELFF. The CDR3, as DNA: TGTGCCAGCAGCTACGGATGGGACAACGCCGGGGAGCTGTTTTTT.

The chain uses TRBV24-1 and TRBJ2-3; perhaps TRBD2 as D (6 bases). The germline V gene has CDR1 KGHDR and CDR2 SFDVKD. The V gene lost 7 bases and the J gene lost 8 bases, with 21 bases spanning the gap. The CDR3 has 15 amino acids. Written as DNA, the CDR3 is TGTGCCACCAGAGGGACGGGGCAGATGGGGGGTACGCAGTATTTT. This sequence encodes CATRGTGQMGGTQYF.

The chain recombines TRBV7-2 with TRBJ2-7; D might be TRBD2 (5 bases). V lost 3 bases, J lost 2 bases, and 11 bases lay in between. There are 14 residues in the CDR3. In germline, CDR1 is SGHTA, CDR2 FQGNSA. DNA of the CDR3: TGTGCCAGCAGCTTGACACTAGGGACCTACGAGCAGTACTTC. It yields the protein CASSLTLGTYEQYF.

The chain uses TRBV21-1 and TRBJ2-7; TRBD1 is the table's D call, not checked against the DNA. TRBV21-1 is assigned pseudogene status. This CDR3 contains 16 residues. Here the CDR3 reads CASSKAGQAKVYEQYF. Written as DNA, the CDR3 is TGTGCCAGCAGCAAAGCGGGACAGGCTAAGGTCTACGAGCAGTACTTC.

V and J are TRBV28 and TRBJ2-7, with 12 positions matching TRBD1. Germline loops: CDR1 MDHEN, CDR2 SYDVKM. The length of the CDR3 is 14 residues. The ends lost 9 bases at V and 4 bases at J; junction bases unmatched: 7. The CDR3 DNA reads as TGTGCCAGTCAAACGGGACAGGGGGCGTACGAGCAGTACTTC. Translated, it gives CASQTGQGAYEQYF.

V gene TRBV15 combines with J gene TRBJ2-1, with 11 bases aligning to TRBD2. This CDR3 comprises 16 residues. Per germline, CDR1 LNHNV and CDR2 YYDKDF (reference sequence). The V and J ends lost 5 bases and 8 bases, in that order; junction bases with no gene match: 11. The CDR3 nucleotides read TGTGCCACCAGCCCTATAGATGGGACTAGCGGTTATGAGCAGTTCTTC. Translation: CATSPIDGTSGYEQFF.

The chain joins TRBV24-1 to TRBJ1-2; 10 nucleotides align to TRBD1. V was pared by 7 bases and J by 4 bases, with 14 bases of the junction left unmatched. Germline V gene lookup returns CDR1 KGHDR and CDR2 SFDVKD. The CDR3 is 17 amino acids. The CDR3 sequence is CATSAGTGDGKGYGYTF. The CDR3 DNA reads TGTGCCACCAGCGCCGGGACAGGGGATGGTAAGGGCTATGGCTACACCTTC.

The chain links TRBV10-3 to TRBJ2-1; TRBD1 matches at 9 bases. The germline gives CDR1 ENHRY, CDR2 SYGVKD. The ends lost 4 bases at V and 4 bases at J; junction bases unmatched: 2. CDR3 size: 14 residues. Here the CDR3 DNA reads TGTGCCATCAGTGGGGGGACAGGGTACAATGAGCAGTTCTTC. Protein: CAISGGTGYNEQFF.

V gene TRBV27 combines with J gene TRBJ1-6, with 12 bases that match TRBD1. CDR1 and CDR2 (germline): MNHEY, SMNVEV (reference sequence). This CDR3 is built from 18 residues. The junction had 13 bases not matched to a gene; V was cut back by 3 bases and J by 10 bases. The CDR3 reads CASSLRGTGGRLGSPLHF. CDR3 nucleotide sequence: TGTGCCAGCAGTTTGAGGGGGACAGGGGGCCGTTTGGGATCACCCCTCCACTTT.

This clone is a singleton in its sample. The V gene is TRBV27, the J gene TRBJ2-1; 10 bases agree with TRBD2. The V gene's germline CDR1 is MNHEY and CDR2 SMNVEV (reference sequence). The ends lost 8 bases at V and 7 bases at J; junction bases unmatched: 5. CDR3 size: 13 residues. The CDR3 nucleotides are TGTGCCAGCCATAGCGGGAGGAGGAATGAGCAGTTCTTC. This encodes CASHSGRRNEQFF.

The chain couples TRBV13 to TRBJ2-1; 9 nucleotides line up with TRBD2. This CDR3 has 15 amino acids. Germline V gene data show CDR1 as PRHDT and CDR2 as FYEKMQ (reference sequence). The V segment lost 9 bases and the J segment 14 bases; nucleotides outside the gene matches: 20. The CDR3 is CARSPGTSQIRGEFF. In DNA form, the CDR3 reads TGTGCCAGGTCACCCGGGACTAGCCAGATAAGGGGAGAGTTCTTC. Based on the CDR3 plus reference TRBV13 and TRBJ2-1, the full variable domain is AAGVIQSPRHLIKEKRETATLKCYPIPRHDTVYWYQQGPGQDPQFLISFYEKMQSDKGSIPDRFSAQQFSDYHSELNMSSLELGDSALYFCARSPGTSQIRGEFFGPGTRLTVL.

Of note for this clone: Other DNA sequences from this sample encode an identical CDR3 as well. This chain joins TRBV19 and TRBJ2-7; 12 bases map to TRBD2. The germline V gene has CDR1 LNHDA and CDR2 SQIVND (reference sequence). J gave up 1 base and V 3 bases, and 1 base lay outside the gene matches. The CDR3 length is 15 residues. CDR3 DNA sequence: TGTGCCAGTAGTATTGGGACTAGCGGGTCCTACGAGCAGTACTTC. Encoded protein: CASSIGTSGSYEQYF.

This sequence joins TRBV7-8 and TRBJ1-6; D may be TRBD1 (6 bases). V was pared by 2 bases and J by 9 bases, with 20 bases between. Germline CDR1 is SGHVS and CDR2 is FQNEAQ. The CDR3 is 17 amino acids. CDR3: CASSLSGTSAFISPLHF. As DNA, the CDR3 is TGTGCCAGCAGCTTATCAGGGACATCAGCATTCATTTCACCCCTCCACTTT.

This chain joins TRBV6-1 and TRBJ2-5; 9 bases match TRBD1. V lost 3 bases and J lost 1; bases outside the gene matches: 9. The length of the CDR3 is 17 residues. CDR1 and CDR2 (germline): MNHNS, SASEGT. CDR3 in amino acids: CASSEDPTGGFQETQYF. In DNA, the CDR3 is TGTGCCAGCAGTGAGGACCCGACAGGGGGATTCCAAGAGACCCAGTACTTC.

The gene calls are TRBV27 and TRBJ1-6; the match to TRBD1 covers 7 bases. CDR1 and CDR2 from the germline V gene are MNHEY and SMNVEV (reference sequence). The CDR3 sequence is 14 residues long. Losses at the gene ends were 6 bases for V and 14 bases for J; bases not matched to a gene: 13. The CDR3 DNA follows: TGTGCCAGCAGCCCCGACAGGGTAGTCCTCACCCTCCACTTT. This encodes CASSPDRVVLTLHF.

This clone was seen more than once but under ten times. The chain carries TRBV2 and TRBJ2-1, with D possibly being TRBD1 (6 bases). The CDR3 loop spans 14 amino acids. Trimming pared 5 bases from V and 8 bases from J, leaving 16 bases between. Germline CDR1 and CDR2: SNHLY and FYNNEI. CDR3 amino acids: CASSLLGAVDEQFF. Written as DNA, the CDR3 is TGTGCCAGCAGTCTCTTGGGGGCCGTGGATGAGCAGTTCTTC.

The J gene is TRBJ1-5, the V gene TRBV7-6, with TRBD1 matching over 7 bases. The CDR3 totals 17 residues. Per the germline V gene, CDR1 is SGHVS and CDR2 is FNYEAQ. The V gene end was trimmed by 3 bases and the J gene end by 2 bases; junction bases not matched to a gene: 10. Here the CDR3 DNA reads TGTGCCAGCAGCTTGGAGGGGGCGCAGATGGGCAATCAGCCCCAGCATTTT. Residues: CASSLEGAQMGNQPQHF.

The sample holds one count of this clone. The genes are TRBV7-3 and TRBJ2-1, with 9 bases lining up with TRBD2. Germline CDR1 reads SGHTA; CDR2 reads FQGTGA. This CDR3 has 14 amino acids. The trim removed 4 bases at V and 5 bases at J, leaving 3 bases unmatched. CDR3 region: CASSSSGIDNEQFF. CDR3 nucleotides: TGTGCCAGCAGCTCTAGCGGGATAGACAATGAGCAGTTCTTC.

The V call is TRBV19, the J call TRBJ1-2; 10 bases are shared with TRBD1. Trimming took 5 bases from V and 5 from J; bases not matched to a gene: 8. This CDR3 is 15 amino acids long. The germline CDR1 and CDR2 sequences are LNHDA and SQIVND (reference sequence). The CDR3 protein is CASSSPRDRGYGYTF. The CDR3 DNA reads TGTGCCAGTAGTTCCCCCCGGGACAGGGGATATGGCTACACCTTC.

The chain couples TRBV5-1 to TRBJ2-1, with 15 bases lining up with TRBD2. Trimming took 4 bases from V and 4 from J; bases not matched to a gene: 6. CDR1 is SGHRS, CDR2 YFSETQ, per germline. This CDR3 region has 17 residues. The CDR3 nucleotides are TGCGCCAGCAGCGGGACTAGCGGGAGGTCTCTGTACAATGAGCAGTTCTTC. Its protein is CASSGTSGRSLYNEQFF.

The chain employs TRBV6-6 and TRBJ2-3, with D perhaps matching TRBD1 (5 bases). V lost 8 bases and J lost 6, with 12 bases in between. CDR3 size: 12 residues. Per germline, CDR1 MNHNY and CDR2 SVGAGI (reference sequence). The CDR3 bases are TGTGCCAGCTGCCAAAGGGGTGATACGCAGTATTTT. Translating it yields CASCQRGDTQYF.

The chain joins TRBV18 to TRBJ2-7; 8 nucleotides match TRBD1. Per germline, CDR1 KGHSH and CDR2 LQKENI. This CDR3 comprises 14 residues. The trim removed 2 bases at V and 5 bases at J, leaving 5 bases unmatched. In DNA form, the CDR3 reads TGTGCCAGCTCACCAAGGCAGGGGGCAAACGAGCAGTACTTC. Amino acid sequence: CASSPRQGANEQYF.

This clone has just one count. The V call is TRBV7-9, the J call TRBJ1-2; a weak D match, TRBD1 (6 bases). The V gene lost 4 bases and the J gene lost 7 bases, with 16 bases spanning the gap. Germline-derived CDR1 and CDR2 are SEHNR and FQNEAQ (reference sequence). CDR3 size: 14 residues. The CDR3 region has the DNA TGTGCCAGCAGCTCCAGCGACAGGCCTGGTGGCTACACCTTC. It translates to CASSSSDRPGGYTF.

The chain employs TRBV7-2 and TRBJ1-3; D remains unclear. V was cut by 4 bases and J by 0 bases, with 10 bases left in between. This CDR3 contains 15 residues. The V gene's germline CDR1 is SGHTA and CDR2 FQGNSA. CDR3 nucleotide sequence: TGTGCCAGCAGCTCCGCAGGTCCCTCTGGAAACACCATATATTTT. This codes for CASSSAGPSGNTIYF. Full variable domain (missing parts from reference TRBV7-2 and TRBJ1-3): GAGVSQSPSNKVTEKGKDVELRCDPISGHTALYWYRQSLGQGLEFLIYFQGNSAPDKSGLPSDRFSAERTGGSVSTLTIQRTQQEDSAVYLCASSSAGPSGNTIYFGEGSWLTVV.